This is a list of T cell receptor beta chains from one sample in a study of OX40 agonist ivuxolimab in advanced cancers. Here immunoSEQ multiplex PCR was the method, and the copy in TCRdb shows in-frame clones only, minus some. Here the sample spans approximately 69,000 clones, almost 90% being singletons. The sample here was CD4+ or CD8+ T cells sorted from blood, taken in a trial of the OX40 agonist ivuxolimab. The source is an adult with an advanced solid tumor such as melanoma, head and neck, liver or kidney cancer. CDR3s include the opening cysteine and the closing phenylalanine or tryptophan. D genes are given only for firm matches. Rows may omit the clone size; those that give it use once, few, many or a size class.

J: TRBJ2-3; size: -; V: TRBV11-2; D: -; CDR3: CASSLLQLSTDTQYF; DNA: TGTGCCAGCAGCTTACTACAGCTAAGCACAGATACGCAGTATTTT
J: TRBJ2-3; size: -; V: TRBV7-2; D: TRBD2; CDR3: CASSLNGRATDTQYF; DNA: TGTGCCAGCAGCTTAAACGGGAGGGCCACAGATACGCAGTATTTT
J: TRBJ1-5; size: -; V: TRBV4-3; D: -; CDR3: CASSQVVSGSYSNQPQHF; DNA: TGCGCCAGCAGCCAAGTGGTCTCAGGGAGTTATAGCAATCAGCCCCAGCATTTT
J: TRBJ1-5; size: -; V: TRBV7-2; D: -; CDR3: CASSFRDNQPQHF; DNA: TGTGCCAGCAGCTTCAGGGATAATCAGCCCCAGCATTTT
J: TRBJ2-7; size: -; V: TRBV6-6; D: TRBD2; CDR3: CASSFLAGGYEQYF; DNA: TGTGCCAGCAGTTTTCTAGCGGGAGGATACGAGCAGTACTTC
J: TRBJ2-5; size: -; V: TRBV12-2; D: -; CDR3: CASRSSLMQGETQYF; DNA: TGTGCAAGTCGCTCGAGCCTCATGCAGGGAGAGACCCAGTACTTC
J: TRBJ2-7; size: -; V: TRBV9; D: -; CDR3: CASSVAWGSRYEQYF; DNA: TGTGCCAGCAGCGTAGCATGGGGAAGCCGTTACGAGCAGTACTTC
J: TRBJ2-1; size: -; V: TRBV5-1; D: -; CDR3: CASSLNLGNEQFF; DNA: TGCGCCAGCAGCCTGAATCTAGGCAATGAGCAGTTCTTC
J: TRBJ2-7; size: -; V: TRBV10-1; D: TRBD1; CDR3: CASSVWDSGTYEQYF; DNA: TGCGCCAGCAGTGTGTGGGACAGTGGAACCTACGAGCAGTACTTC
J: TRBJ2-3; size: -; V: TRBV28; D: TRBD2; CDR3: CASSLAGGPGDTQYF; DNA: TGTGCCAGCAGTTTAGCGGGAGGGCCCGGGGATACGCAGTATTTT
J: TRBJ1-1; size: -; V: TRBV11-3; D: TRBD1; CDR3: CASSLGGTGLYTEAFF; DNA: TGTGCCAGCAGCTTAGGAGGGACAGGGCTCTACACTGAAGCTTTCTTT
J: TRBJ2-3; size: -; V: TRBV5-1; D: TRBD1; CDR3: CASSLQGAYLDTQYF; DNA: TGCGCCAGCAGCCTACAGGGGGCGTATTTAGATACGCAGTATTTT
J: TRBJ2-7; size: -; V: TRBV18; D: TRBD2; CDR3: CASSPSGRVSYEQYF; DNA: TGTGCCAGCTCACCAAGCGGGAGGGTCTCCTACGAGCAGTACTTC
J: TRBJ1-1; size: -; V: TRBV28; D: -; CDR3: CASSLSYRGAEAFF; DNA: TGTGCCAGCAGTTTATCTTATAGAGGCGCTGAAGCTTTCTTT
J: TRBJ1-5; size: -; V: TRBV5-1; D: -; CDR3: CASSWDGQTGPQHF; DNA: TGCGCCAGCAGCTGGGACGGCCAGACGGGGCCCCAGCATTTT
J: TRBJ2-2; size: -; V: TRBV19; D: TRBD2; CDR3: CASSTPGLAVRELFF; DNA: TGTGCCAGTAGTACCCCGGGACTAGCGGTCCGGGAGCTGTTTTTT
J: TRBJ1-1; size: -; V: TRBV9; D: TRBD1; CDR3: CASSVEDRGRKAFF; DNA: TGTGCCAGCAGCGTAGAGGACAGGGGGCGAAAAGCTTTCTTT
J: TRBJ2-7; size: few; V: TRBV11-2; D: TRBD2; CDR3: CASSSGTSGRYF; DNA: TGTGCCAGCAGCTCCGGGACTAGCGGGAGATACTTC
J: TRBJ2-5; size: few; V: TRBV7-2; D: -; CDR3: CASSQNGRETQYF; DNA: TGTGCCAGCAGCCAAAACGGAAGAGAGACCCAGTACTTC
J: TRBJ1-5; size: -; V: TRBV19; D: TRBD1; CDR3: CASRLNRGAWEPQHF; DNA: TGTGCCAGTAGATTAAACAGGGGGGCTTGGGAGCCCCAGCATTTT
J: TRBJ2-3; size: -; V: TRBV7-9; D: -; CDR3: CASSRPGVSTDTQYF; DNA: TGTGCCAGCAGCCGCCCGGGGGTTAGCACAGATACGCAGTATTTT
J: TRBJ2-7; size: once; V: TRBV30; D: -; CDR3: CAWSRSGPLNYEQYF; DNA: TGTGCCTGGAGTCGTAGCGGACCTCTAAACTACGAGCAGTACTTC
J: TRBJ2-1; size: -; V: TRBV5-4; D: TRBD2; CDR3: CASSSDRSGRLSEQFF; DNA: TGTGCCAGCAGCTCGGATCGAAGCGGGAGGTTGAGTGAGCAGTTCTTC
J: TRBJ2-1; size: -; V: TRBV9; D: TRBD1; CDR3: CASSVEGTVYNEQFF; DNA: TGTGCCAGCAGCGTAGAAGGGACAGTATACAATGAGCAGTTCTTC
J: TRBJ2-5; size: -; V: TRBV25-1; D: TRBD2; CDR3: CASSDHTSGRQETQYF; DNA: TGTGCCAGCAGTGACCACACTAGCGGGAGACAGGAGACCCAGTACTTC
J: TRBJ1-3; size: -; V: TRBV7-2; D: TRBD1; CDR3: CASSLGGQGISGNTIYF; DNA: TGTGCCAGCAGCTTAGGCGGACAGGGAATCTCTGGAAACACCATATATTTT
J: TRBJ2-7; size: -; V: TRBV10-3; D: -; CDR3: CAIRGDGGTDSYEQYF; DNA: TGTGCCATCAGAGGCGACGGGGGCACAGACTCCTACGAGCAGTACTTC
J: TRBJ1-4; size: once; V: TRBV28; D: -; CDR3: CASSFRIATNEKLFF; DNA: TGTGCCAGCAGTTTCAGGATTGCAACTAATGAAAAACTGTTTTTT
J: TRBJ1-2; size: -; V: TRBV7-2; D: TRBD1; CDR3: CASSAGQGYGYTF; DNA: TGTGCCAGCAGCGCCGGACAGGGCTATGGCTACACCTTC
J: TRBJ2-1; size: -; V: TRBV11-2; D: -; CDR3: CASSLSGSKNNEQFF; DNA: TGTGCCAGCAGCTTGTCCGGGAGCAAAAACAATGAGCAGTTCTTC
J: TRBJ2-7; size: -; V: TRBV6-5; D: -; CDR3: CASKGTYHYEQYF; DNA: TGTGCCAGCAAGGGGACTTACCACTACGAGCAGTACTTC
J: TRBJ2-4; size: -; V: TRBV7-2; D: -; CDR3: CASSLSGRNIQYF; DNA: TGTGCCAGCAGCTTGTCAGGGAGGAACATTCAGTACTTC
J: TRBJ2-6; size: -; V: TRBV7-7; D: -; CDR3: CASSLLPAGSGANVLTF; DNA: TGTGCTAGCAGCTTACTGCCAGCAGGGTCCGGGGCCAACGTCCTGACTTTC
J: TRBJ2-7; size: -; V: TRBV7-9; D: TRBD1; CDR3: CASSLEGGRSSSYEQYF; DNA: TGTGCCAGCAGCTTAGAAGGGGGCAGGTCAAGCTCCTACGAGCAGTACTTC
J: TRBJ2-2; size: -; V: TRBV18; D: -; CDR3: CASSPRWETGELFF; DNA: TGTGCCAGCTCACCACGGTGGGAGACCGGGGAGCTGTTTTTT
J: TRBJ2-1; size: -; V: TRBV18; D: TRBD2; CDR3: CASSPTSGSMNEQFF; DNA: TGTGCCAGCTCACCGACTAGCGGGAGTATGAATGAGCAGTTCTTC
J: TRBJ2-7; size: -; V: TRBV2; D: -; CDR3: CASRQAAYEQYF; DNA: TGTGCCAGCCGCCAGGCGGCATACGAGCAGTACTTC
J: TRBJ2-5; size: -; V: TRBV6-1; D: TRBD2; CDR3: CASSEMAGVGESQYF; DNA: TGTGCCAGCAGTGAAATGGCGGGAGTAGGGGAGTCCCAGTACTTC
J: TRBJ2-3; size: -; V: TRBV15; D: TRBD1; CDR3: CATSRPGQSTDTQYF; DNA: TGTGCCACCAGCAGACCGGGACAGAGCACAGATACGCAGTATTTT
J: TRBJ2-1; size: -; V: TRBV6-4; D: -; CDR3: CASSPEGQGNEQFF; DNA: TGTGCCAGCAGTCCCGAGGGCCAGGGCAATGAGCAGTTCTTC
J: TRBJ2-5; size: -; V: TRBV18; D: -; CDR3: CASSPYQETQYF; DNA: TGTGCCAGCTCACCGTACCAAGAGACCCAGTACTTC
J: TRBJ2-1; size: -; V: TRBV5-1; D: -; CDR3: CASSFGGASYNEQFF; DNA: TGCGCCAGCAGCTTTGGTGGCGCCTCCTACAATGAGCAGTTCTTC
J: TRBJ2-5; size: -; V: TRBV7-2; D: -; CDR3: CASSRSGQETQYF; DNA: TGTGCCAGCAGCCGATCCGGCCAAGAGACCCAGTACTTC
J: TRBJ1-1; size: few; V: TRBV29-1; D: TRBD1; CDR3: CSVDRGNTEAFF; DNA: TGCAGCGTCGACAGGGGTAACACTGAAGCTTTCTTT
J: TRBJ2-3; size: -; V: TRBV7-2; D: TRBD2; CDR3: CASSPTQWRGVKTDTQYF; DNA: TGTGCCAGCAGCCCGACCCAGTGGCGGGGGGTAAAGACAGATACGCAGTATTTT
J: TRBJ2-1; size: -; V: TRBV19; D: -; CDR3: CASSITTTTSNEQFF; DNA: TGTGCCAGTAGTATTACTACAACGACTTCCAATGAGCAGTTCTTC
J: TRBJ2-1; size: -; V: TRBV6-5; D: -; CDR3: CASSYSPRQVKRQFF; DNA: TGTGCCAGCAGTTACTCCCCGAGGCAAGTTAAACGGCAGTTCTTC
J: TRBJ2-2; size: -; V: TRBV28; D: -; CDR3: CASTLRDPGELFF; DNA: TGTGCCAGCACCCTAAGAGATCCCGGGGAGCTGTTTTTT